The clone carrying this TCR beta chain was seen only a few times. Its specificity is not known. This sample's time point: newly diagnosed GD, antithyroid drugs for less than 3 months. The authors made the TCR library using RNA they extracted from PBMCs. The sample is drawn from a study of regulatory T cells in long-lasting Graves disease. Points from the study as a whole: Fewer public clonotypes were shared by new patients (approximately 1,000) than by persistent patients (around 2,800).

The TCR beta library used iRepertoire HTBI primers with Arm-PCR amplification of CDR3. TCRdb re-derived calls from the multiplex PCR reads in MiXCR, one entry per CDR3 protein. The sample shows under 400,000 distinct CDR3 sequences, around 15% of them seen only once. The V gene's germline CDR1 is MGHRA and CDR2 YSYEKL. V was shortened by 1 base and J by 3 bases, with 13 bases between the two germline ends. The CDR3 sequence is 16 residues long. These data were also filed under a second study, of T cells in Graves' hyperthyroidism and ophthalmopathy. That work states: Diagnostic assessment was based on clinical symptoms, serum thyroxine and TRAb, thyroid ultrasound and orbital computed tomography. Blood also held most thyroid clonotypes expanded beyond 0.001. The model anticipated ophthalmopathy a median around six months pre-onset.

The material was peripheral blood mononuclear cells (PBMCs), obtained at new diagnosis, from a patient treated with antithyroid drugs. This sequence was found in a man in his forties with Graves disease. The chain joins TRBV4-1 to TRBJ2-1; perhaps D is TRBD1 or TRBD2 (6 bases each). The CDR3 nucleotides read TGCGCCAGCAGCCAAGTTGAGGGGGGAAACTACAATGAGCAGTTCTTC. This sequence encodes CASSQVEGGNYNEQFF.